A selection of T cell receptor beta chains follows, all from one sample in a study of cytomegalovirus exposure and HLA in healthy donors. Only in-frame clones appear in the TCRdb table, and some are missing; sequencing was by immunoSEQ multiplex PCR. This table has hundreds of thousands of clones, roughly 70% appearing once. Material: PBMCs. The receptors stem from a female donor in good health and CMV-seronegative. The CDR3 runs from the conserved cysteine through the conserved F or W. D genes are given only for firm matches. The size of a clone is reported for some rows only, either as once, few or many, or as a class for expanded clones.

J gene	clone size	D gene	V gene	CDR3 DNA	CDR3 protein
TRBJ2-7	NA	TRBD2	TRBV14	TGTGCCAGCAGACTAGCGGGAGGGCCTAACGAGCAGTACTTC	CASRLAGGPNEQYF
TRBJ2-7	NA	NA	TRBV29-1	TGCAGCGTTGGGGTAGGGGCACCCTCCTACGAGCAGTACTTC	CSVGVGAPSYEQYF
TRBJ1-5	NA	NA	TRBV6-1	TGTGCCAGCGTCACCTCCACAGGCTTTCGGCAGCCCCAGCATTTT	CASVTSTGFRQPQHF
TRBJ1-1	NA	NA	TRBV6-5	TGTGCCAGCAGTTACGACTCCTACACTGAAGCTTTCTTT	CASSYDSYTEAFF
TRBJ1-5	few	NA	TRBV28	TGTGCCAGCAGTTTATCAGGGTTCAATCAGCCCCAGCATTTT	CASSLSGFNQPQHF
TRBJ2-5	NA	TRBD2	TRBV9	TGTGCCAGCAGCGTAGGGACTAGCGGGGATCAAGAGACCCAGTACTTC	CASSVGTSGDQETQYF
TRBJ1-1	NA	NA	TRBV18	TGTGCCAGCTCACCCTCGACAGGAGTTGGTGAAGCTTTCTTT	CASSPSTGVGEAFF
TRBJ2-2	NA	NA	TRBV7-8	TGTGCCAGCAGCAAACCAGGGCGGCGCGGCGGGGAGCTGTTTTTT	CASSKPGRRGGELFF
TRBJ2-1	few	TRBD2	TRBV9	TGTGCCAGCAGCTTTACCGGGACTACCTACAATGAGCAGTTCTTC	CASSFTGTTYNEQFF
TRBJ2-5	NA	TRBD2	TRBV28	TGTGCCAGCAGTTTCATCGGGGTAGCGGGAGAGACCCAGTACTTC	CASSFIGVAGETQYF
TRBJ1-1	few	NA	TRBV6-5	TGTGCCAGCACCTACGGGGAATTAACGGAAGCTTTCTTT	CASTYGELTEAFF
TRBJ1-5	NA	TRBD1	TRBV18	TGTGCCAGCTCGCTAAGGACAGGCGAGCCCCAGCATTTT	CASSLRTGEPQHF
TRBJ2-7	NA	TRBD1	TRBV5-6	TGTGCCAGCAGCTGGATCGGGGGACAGGGGGCCTACGAGCAGTACTTC	CASSWIGGQGAYEQYF
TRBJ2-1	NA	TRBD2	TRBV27	TGTGCCAGCAAAGTCCCTGGGGCGGGAGGGAATGAGCAGTTCTTC	CASKVPGAGGNEQFF
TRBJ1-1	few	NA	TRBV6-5	TGTGCCAGCAGTTACGAGGGACTCAGGAACACTGAAGCTTTCTTT	CASSYEGLRNTEAFF
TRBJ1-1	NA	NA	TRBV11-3	TGTGCCAGCAGCTCCCGACGGGGAGGAACTGAAGCTTTCTTT	CASSSRRGGTEAFF
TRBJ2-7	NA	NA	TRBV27	TGTGCCAGCAGTTTTGGGCGGGGAAGCTCCTACGAGCAGTACTTC	CASSFGRGSSYEQYF
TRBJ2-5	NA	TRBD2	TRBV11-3	TGTGCCAGCAGCAATGGACTAGGTGGGGGGGAAACCCAGTACTTC	CASSNGLGGGETQYF
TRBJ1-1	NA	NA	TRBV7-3	TGTGCCAGCAGCTACAGGGTTGGGAACACTGAAGCTTTCTTT	CASSYRVGNTEAFF
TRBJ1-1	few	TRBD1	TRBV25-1	TGTGCCAGCAGAATGCAGGGGGAGTACACTGAAGCTTTCTTT	CASRMQGEYTEAFF
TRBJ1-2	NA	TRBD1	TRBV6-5	TGTGCCAGCAGTTACCCTGGACAGGGTGGCTACACCTTC	CASSYPGQGGYTF
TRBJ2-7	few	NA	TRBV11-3	TGTGCCAGCAGCCCGAGGGGGACCTACGAGCAGTACTTC	CASSPRGTYEQYF
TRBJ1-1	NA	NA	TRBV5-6	TGTGCCAGCAGCCGTCGGACAGCCAGGAATGAAGCTTTCTTT	CASSRRTARNEAFF
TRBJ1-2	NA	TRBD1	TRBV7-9	TGTGCCAGCAGCACCCGGGACCCGGGACAGGATTACTATGGCTACACCTTC	CASSTRDPGQDYYGYTF
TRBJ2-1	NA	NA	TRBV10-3	TGTGCCAGCAACCAGGTTAGCGGAGGGGAGCAGTTCTTC	CASNQVSGGEQFF
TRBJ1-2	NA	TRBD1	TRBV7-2	TGTGCCAGCAGCTTGTCCGGGACAGCATATGGCTACACCTTC	CASSLSGTAYGYTF
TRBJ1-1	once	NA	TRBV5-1	TGCGCCAGCAGCTCTACAGGGCGCGGTGGCACTGAAGCTTTCTTT	CASSSTGRGGTEAFF
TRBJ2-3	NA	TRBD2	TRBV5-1	TGCGCCAGCAGCGTAGCGGGAGTAGCAGATACGCAGTATTTT	CASSVAGVADTQYF